A single sample is the source of the 30 T cell receptor beta chains below, sequenced in a study of beta chain features in type 1 diabetes. Study outcomes and limitations: Type 1 diabetes patients had TCRB CDR3s that were shorter (moderately but significantly so) in all four CD4+ subsets.

These receptors have no identified antigens. What was sequenced were expressed TCRB transcripts, since all of the isolated RNA had been reverse transcribed. Only in-frame clones appear in the TCRdb table, and some are missing; sequencing was by immunoSEQ multiplex PCR. The sample holds about 700,000 clones, under 15% seen once. Sequencing used naive CD4+ T cells from blood. These receptors all stem from a man aged 18-30 years with type 1 diabetes.

This clone was picked up a small number of times. The chain is built from TRBV7-2 and TRBJ2-7; TRBD1 agrees at 9 bases. The CDR3 extends over 15 amino acids. J was trimmed by 2 bases and V by 5 bases; bases with no gene match: 7. Germline-derived CDR1 and CDR2 are SGHTA and FQGNSA. The CDR3 bases are TGTGCCAGCAGCCCCGGGACAGGGTCGGCCTACGAGCAGTACTTC. Protein: CASSPGTGSAYEQYF.

This clone showed up just a few times. The same CDR3 arises from other DNA sequences in this sample as well. The rearrangement uses TRBV5-6 and TRBJ2-5, with 9 bases identical to TRBD2. This CDR3 spans 13 amino acids. CDR1 SGHDT and CDR2 YYEEEE come from the germline V gene. V shed 2 bases, J shed 5 bases, and the junction held 1 base outside the gene matches. Here the CDR3 reads CASSLAGGETQYF. The DNA of the CDR3 is TGTGCCAGCAGCTTAGCGGGGGGTGAGACCCAGTACTTC.

J is TRBJ1-2 and V is TRBV19; 10 nucleotides align to TRBD1. This CDR3 has 12 amino acids. Per germline, CDR1 LNHDA and CDR2 SQIVND (reference sequence). V lost 5 bases and J lost 6; bases outside the gene matches: 0. The CDR3, as DNA: TGTGCCAGTAGTGACAGGGGGCATGGCTACACCTTC. Translating it yields CASSDRGHGYTF.

The chain employs TRBV29-1 and TRBJ2-1; possibly TRBD2 for D (6 bases). Deletions cut 6 bases from V and 5 bases from J, with 23 bases between. Per germline, CDR1 SQVTM and CDR2 ANQGSEA. The CDR3 length is 16 residues. CDR3 amino acids: CSVGTRLVLVNNEQFF. CDR3 in DNA: TGCAGCGTCGGGACCCGACTAGTTCTTGTGAACAATGAGCAGTTCTTC.

This clone turned up a few times. The gene calls are TRBV10-3 and TRBJ1-6; 7 nucleotides align to TRBD1. CDR1 and CDR2 (germline): ENHRY, SYGVKD. V lost 8 bases to trimming and J lost 9 bases; unmatched junction nucleotides: 10. The CDR3 runs 14 residues. The CDR3 sequence: CAISQGQPSSPLHF. The CDR3 DNA follows: TGTGCCATCTCACAGGGGCAACCTAGTTCACCCCTCCACTTT.

V and J are TRBV7-3 and TRBJ2-1; 10 positions agree with TRBD1. There are 15 residues in the CDR3. Germline V lookup: CDR1 SGHTA, CDR2 FQGTGA. Unmatched junction bases numbered 4, after V lost 5 bases and J lost 3 bases. The CDR3 DNA reads as TGTGCCAGCAGCCTCGACAGGGGGCACTACAATGAGCAGTTCTTC. It yields the protein CASSLDRGHYNEQFF.

This clone was seen more than once but under ten times. This chain links TRBV25-1 with TRBJ1-2, with 7 positions matching TRBD1. V dropped 5 bases and J dropped 3; count of bases not matched to a gene: 6. The CDR3 consists of 14 residues. Germline V CDR1 and CDR2: MGHDK, SYGVNS. CDR3 DNA sequence: TGTGCCAGCAGTCAACTCCAGGGGGACTATGGCTACACCTTC. Translated: CASSQLQGDYGYTF.

The gene calls are TRBV5-1 and TRBJ2-1; 9 bases are shared with TRBD2. Germline CDR1 is SGHRS and CDR2 is YFSETQ. The CDR3 spans 20 residues. V lost 4 bases to trimming and J lost 0 bases; unmatched junction nucleotides: 17. This chain's CDR3 is CASSPGRMLAGVSSYNEQFF. The CDR3 coding sequence is TGCGCCAGCAGCCCCGGACGAATGTTAGCGGGGGTGAGCTCCTACAATGAGCAGTTCTTC.

The V gene is TRBV29-1, the J gene TRBJ2-2; D ambiguous. Trimming stripped 0 bases from V and 3 bases from J, with 5 bases between. The CDR3 has 13 residues. Germline V gene lookup returns CDR1 SQVTM and CDR2 ANQGSEA. The CDR3 DNA is TGCAGCGTTGAAGATTTGGACACCGGGGAGCTGTTTTTT. This gives the protein CSVEDLDTGELFF.

This clone was seen a handful of times. The chain joins TRBV18 to TRBJ1-1; TRBD1 matches 11 bases. Trimming cost V 4 bases and J 7 bases; bases outside gene matches: 5. The CDR3 runs to 14 residues. The V gene's germline CDR1 is KGHSH and CDR2 LQKENI. CDR3: CASSQTGTGGEAFF. The CDR3 DNA is TGTGCCAGCTCACAAACCGGGACAGGGGGTGAAGCTTTCTTT.

This chain links TRBV27 with TRBJ1-5; D is unresolved. This CDR3 is built from 12 residues. Germline CDR1 reads MNHEY; CDR2 reads SMNVEV (reference sequence). Trimming removed 5 bases from V and 7 bases from J, with 9 bases in between. CDR3: CASSDPGQPQHF. CDR3 nucleotides: TGTGCCAGCAGTGACCCCGGGCAGCCCCAGCATTTT.

In this sample, this clone turned up once. The chain is built from TRBV6-4 and TRBJ2-7; 8 positions agree with TRBD1. This CDR3 region has 16 residues. Germline loops: CDR1 MRHNA, CDR2 SNTAGT. With V trimmed by 1 base and J by 0 bases, 5 bases remained unmatched. The CDR3 DNA reads as TGTGCCAGCAGTGACTACAGGGGGGAGAGCTCCTACGAGCAGTACTTC. It encodes CASSDYRGESSYEQYF.

This clone was seen a handful of times. The chain has TRBV28 and TRBJ2-5, with D possibly TRBD1 on 5 matching bases. The CDR3 sequence is 14 residues long. V lost 6 bases, J lost 3 bases, and 14 bases lay in between. CDR1 and CDR2 (germline): MDHEN, SYDVKM. CDR3 residues: CASRQGGTKETQYF. The CDR3 nucleotides read TGTGCCAGCAGGCAGGGCGGCACAAAAGAGACCCAGTACTTC.

CDR3 amino acids: CAWSALTRQGGSNQPQHF. The CDR3 DNA sequence: TGTGCCTGGAGTGCCCTGACCCGACAGGGAGGAAGCAATCAGCCCCAGCATTTT. This sequence joins TRBV30 and TRBJ1-5, with 7 bases that match TRBD1. After removal of 1 base from V and 1 base from J, the junction contained 13 bases not matched to a gene. CDR3 size: 18 residues. The germline V gene encodes CDR1 GTSNPN and CDR2 SVGIG (reference sequence).

The table lists this clone with a few counts. CDR3 bases: TGTGCCATCAGTGGGGCTCCTAGCTCCGGAGGGGAGCAGTACTTC. This sequence encodes CAISGAPSSGGEQYF. The chain employs TRBV10-3 and TRBJ2-7; tentative D call: TRBD2 (6 bases). Trimming took off 4 bases at V and 7 bases at J, with 20 bases between the two ends. The CDR3 loop spans 15 amino acids. In germline, CDR1 is ENHRY, CDR2 SYGVKD.

This clone was counted only a few times. V is TRBV7-8 and J is TRBJ1-5, with D possibly TRBD1 on 5 matching bases. Trimming shortened V by 1 base and J by 2 bases, and 18 bases separated the two germline ends. Per the germline V gene, CDR1 is SGHVS and CDR2 is FQNEAQ. This CDR3 is 18 amino acids long. This CDR3 reads CASSLGYVKGLGNQPQHF. The CDR3 DNA sequence: TGTGCCAGCAGCTTAGGCTATGTGAAGGGGCTAGGCAATCAGCCCCAGCATTTT.

This clone was counted between two and nine times. The chain is built from TRBV5-1 and TRBJ1-5; maybe TRBD1 (5 bases). The CDR3 spans 15 residues. The germline V and J ends were trimmed by 1 base and 1 base, with 9 bases remaining between them. Germline CDR1 is SGHRS and CDR2 is YFSETQ. CDR3 sequence (DNA): TGCGCCAGCAGCTTGAACGGGGGAAGCAATCAGCCCCAGCATTTT. Protein product: CASSLNGGSNQPQHF.

Of note for this clone: This sample also contains other DNA sequences that code for the same CDR3. CDR3 nucleotide sequence: TGTGCCAGTAGTATCGGGCAGGGGTCCTACAATGAGCAGTTCTTC. This codes for CASSIGQGSYNEQFF. The chain has TRBV19 and TRBJ2-1; possibly TRBD1 for D (6 bases). The CDR3 loop spans 15 amino acids. V was clipped by 3 bases and J by 1 base, with 10 bases between them. CDR1 and CDR2 from the germline V gene are LNHDA and SQIVND (reference sequence).

This clone was observed a handful of times. The chain has TRBV30 and TRBJ1-3; tentatively, D is TRBD1 (5 bases). Germline V CDR1 and CDR2: GTSNPN, SVGIG (reference sequence). With 4 bases removed from V and 4 bases from J, the gap between germline ends came to 14 bases. CDR3 length equals 14 residues. CDR3 in amino acids: CAWTIQGSGNTIYF. The CDR3 DNA sequence: TGTGCCTGGACCATTCAGGGATCCGGAAACACCATATATTTT.

This clone was observed a few times. V is TRBV18 and J is TRBJ2-7, with D maybe TRBD2 (6 bases). In germline, CDR1 is KGHSH, CDR2 LQKENI. V lost 1 base to trimming and J lost 5 bases, with 15 bases between them. CDR3 length: 15 residues. For the CDR3, the DNA is TGTGCCAGCTCACCACGGAGGGGAGCTGAGAACGAGCAGTACTTC. Translated: CASSPRRGAENEQYF.

The V gene is TRBV15, the J gene TRBJ2-1; D is perhaps TRBD1 (6 bases). V lost 5 bases to trimming and J lost 9 bases, with 20 bases between them. The CDR3 runs 15 residues. In germline, CDR1 is LNHNV, CDR2 YYDKDF (reference sequence). The CDR3 nucleotides are TGTGCCACCAGCTCAGTAAAGGGGGTGTATGGTGAGCAGTTCTTC. This encodes CATSSVKGVYGEQFF.

This clone was seen a few times. The chain carries TRBV6-5 and TRBJ1-2; maybe TRBD1 (5 bases). This CDR3 has 12 residues. The V and J ends lost 5 bases and 8 bases respectively, with 12 bases between them. Germline CDR1 reads MNHEY; CDR2 reads SVGAGI. The DNA of the CDR3 is TGTGCCAGCAGTACACCTCGGACAGGCTACACCTTC. This translates into CASSTPRTGYTF.

The chain carries TRBV5-1 and TRBJ2-3, with 8 bases lining up with TRBD1. V lost 1 base, J lost 2 bases, and 3 bases stayed unmatched. This CDR3 is 15 amino acids long. In germline, CDR1 is SGHRS, CDR2 YFSETQ. Here the CDR3 DNA reads TGCGCCAGCAGCTTGCAGGGACAGGCCACAGATACGCAGTATTTT. This sequence encodes CASSLQGQATDTQYF.

The table lists this clone with a few counts. At the DNA level, this CDR3 is encoded by other sequences in the same sample as well. This chain links TRBV28 with TRBJ2-5; D not resolved. The germline V gene has CDR1 MDHEN and CDR2 SYDVKM. The length of the CDR3 is 13 residues. V was cut by 2 bases and J by 2 bases, with 6 bases left in between. The CDR3 DNA reads TGTGCCAGCAGTTTAGGCAGACAAGAGACCCAGTACTTC. It translates to CASSLGRQETQYF.

The genes are TRBV29-1 and TRBJ2-5; no reliable D call. The J call may not be correct, given that the DNA end is closer to TRBJ2-7. Germline loops: CDR1 SQVTM, CDR2 ANQGSEA. The CDR3 loop spans 12 amino acids. This chain's CDR3 is CSVEVLSYEQYF. DNA for the CDR3: TGCAGCGTAGAGGTACTCTCCTACGAGCAGTACTTC.

This chain joins TRBV20-1 and TRBJ1-2; D unresolved. Germline CDR1 DFQATT, CDR2 SNEGSKA (reference sequence). CDR3 size: 11 residues. Trimming removed 2 bases from V and 8 bases from J, with 9 bases in between. The CDR3: CSARTLRGYTF. DNA for the CDR3: TGCAGTGCTAGAACACTGAGGGGCTACACCTTC.

This clone was seen more than once but under ten times. V and J are TRBV30 and TRBJ1-2; perhaps TRBD1 as D (5 bases). V gave up 4 bases and J gave up 7 bases, with 10 bases separating them. The V gene's germline CDR1 is GTSNPN and CDR2 SVGIG (reference sequence). There are 11 residues in the CDR3. The CDR3 region is CAWTGSSGYTF. The CDR3 DNA sequence: TGTGCCTGGACAGGGAGTAGTGGCTACACCTTC.

This clone was found a few times. The chain links TRBV7-9 to TRBJ2-5; D perhaps matches TRBD1 (6 bases). V dropped 4 bases and J dropped 5 bases, with 26 bases sitting between them. In germline, CDR1 is SEHNR, CDR2 FQNEAQ (reference sequence). The CDR3 totals 18 residues. CDR3 loop: CASSSKYTQSPTGETQYF. DNA of the CDR3: TGTGCCAGCAGCTCAAAATACACACAAAGTCCCACAGGGGAGACCCAGTACTTC.

This clone was counted only a few times. J is TRBJ2-5 and V is TRBV14, with D tentatively TRBD1 (6 bases). Trimming left V 3 bases short and J 1 base short, with 18 bases between. The CDR3 runs to 17 residues. Germline loops: CDR1 SGHDN, CDR2 FVKESK. The CDR3 bases are TGTGCCAGCAGCCATTACGGAAGGGGACAAGCCCAAGAGACCCAGTACTTC. This encodes CASSHYGRGQAQETQYF.

This clone has only a few counts. The chain recombines TRBV4-2 with TRBJ2-1; the D gene is possibly TRBD2 (5 bases). The germline V and J ends were trimmed by 3 bases and 3 bases, with 18 bases remaining between them. Germline-derived CDR1 and CDR2 are LGHNA and YNFKEQ. This CDR3 region has 17 residues. The CDR3: CASSQERQAASYNEQFF. CDR3 in DNA: TGTGCCAGCAGCCAGGAAAGGCAAGCGGCGAGCTACAATGAGCAGTTCTTC.